These 23 T cell receptor beta chains came from one sample sequenced in a study of blood T cell repertoires in COVID-19. The data were produced by immunoSEQ multiplex PCR, yet TCRdb's version contains in-frame clones alone and is incomplete. The sample has roughly 75,000 clones; 74% are singletons. Specimen: peripheral blood. All receptors come from a human donor with acute or convalescent COVID-19. The donor label of this sample is uncertain.

The chain employs TRBV3-1 (or the pseudogene TRBV3-2) and TRBJ2-1; TRBD2 matches 14 bases. The germline V gene has CDR1 LGHDT and CDR2 YNNKEL (reference sequence). With V trimmed by 4 bases and J by 0 bases, 14 bases remained unmatched. The CDR3 spans 21 residues. The CDR3 protein is CASSPRGLAGESISSYNEQFF. The CDR3 nucleotides are TGTGCCAGCAGCCCCAGGGGACTAGCGGGAGAGAGCATTAGCTCCTACAATGAGCAGTTCTTC.

This clone was seen more than once but under ten times. V gene TRBV4-2 combines with J gene TRBJ2-7, with 7 bases lining up with TRBD2. The CDR3 loop spans 16 amino acids. V lost 4 bases to trimming and J lost 3 bases; unmatched junction nucleotides: 12. Germline CDR1 is LGHNA and CDR2 is YNFKEQ. In nucleotides, the CDR3 is TGTGCCAGCAGCCCGGGTAGGGGCGGGAGCGACTACGAGCAGTACTTC. Translation: CASSPGRGGSDYEQYF.

J is TRBJ2-7 and V is TRBV28; the match to TRBD2 covers 8 bases. The CDR3 covers 15 residues. Looked up from germline, CDR1 is MDHEN and CDR2 is SYDVKM. The trim removed 6 bases at V and 3 bases at J, leaving 10 bases unmatched. The CDR3 reads CASSSGTSRIYEQYV. The CDR3 DNA reads as TGTGCCAGCAGCTCGGGGACTAGTAGAATCTACGAGCAGTACGTC.

The V and J genes are TRBV27 and TRBJ1-2; 8 nucleotides align to TRBD1. The CDR3 sequence is 14 residues long. V lost 6 bases, J lost 2 bases, and 5 bases stayed unmatched. Germline V gives CDR1 MNHEY, CDR2 SMNVEV (reference sequence). The CDR3 sequence is CASRKTGENYGYTF. DNA of the CDR3: TGTGCCAGCAGAAAGACAGGGGAGAACTATGGCTACACCTTC.

V and J are TRBV9 and TRBJ2-1; TRBD1 might be the D (5 bases). This CDR3 has 15 amino acids. Germline V gives CDR1 SGDLS, CDR2 YYNGEE. Trimming took 0 bases from V and 1 from J, leaving 8 bases between them. The CDR3 spells CASSVEQGSYNEQFF. The CDR3 DNA reads as TGTGCCAGCAGCGTAGAGCAGGGTTCCTACAATGAGCAGTTCTTC.

The rearrangement joins TRBV28 to TRBJ1-5; 12 bases line up with TRBD1. V gave up 6 bases and J gave up 6 bases; unmatched junction bases: 6. Germline values: CDR1 MDHEN, CDR2 SYDVKM. The CDR3 has 15 residues. The chain's CDR3 is CASRGGQGASQPQHF. As DNA, the CDR3 is TGTGCCAGCAGGGGGGGACAGGGGGCGAGTCAGCCCCAGCATTTT.

This clone was counted once. The chain carries TRBV12-5 and TRBJ1-2; 7 positions match TRBD1. V trimming: 9 bases; J trimming: 0 bases; junction bases outside the gene matches: 4. This CDR3 region has 13 residues. Germline assignment: CDR1 LGHNT and CDR2 FRNRAP. The CDR3 protein is CARTGLANYGYTF. As DNA, the CDR3 is TGTGCTAGGACAGGGCTAGCTAACTATGGCTACACCTTC.

The chain links TRBV27 to TRBJ2-1, with 7 bases that match TRBD1. The germline gives CDR1 MNHEY, CDR2 SMNVEV (reference sequence). Trimming at V came to 6 bases and at J to 3 bases, leaving 8 bases not matched to a gene. The length of the CDR3 is 15 residues. CDR3 loop: CASSKGTAGYNEQFF. The CDR3 coding sequence is TGTGCCAGCAGCAAAGGGACAGCAGGCTACAATGAGCAGTTCTTC.

This rearrangement joins TRBV6-2 or TRBV6-3 to TRBJ1-5; D is uncertain. Trimming took 4 bases from V and 5 from J, leaving 9 bases between them. Germline V gene lookup returns CDR1 MNHEY and CDR2 SVGEGT. The CDR3 extends over 13 amino acids. In DNA, the CDR3 is TGTGCCAGCAGTTCTCGAGGGCATCAGCCCCAGCATTTT. It encodes CASSSRGHQPQHF.

The chain carries TRBV4-2 and TRBJ2-7, with D maybe TRBD2 (5 bases). Germline V gives CDR1 LGHNA, CDR2 YNFKEQ. CDR3 length equals 15 residues. Between the trimmed V and J ends, which lost 0 bases and 1 base, there was a span of 10 bases. The CDR3 DNA follows: TGTGCCAGCAGCCAAGATGTCCGGGGATCCTACGAGCAGTACTTC. Protein: CASSQDVRGSYEQYF.

This chain uses TRBV5-1 with TRBJ2-1; 10 bases agree with TRBD2. Trimming took 0 bases from V and 2 from J; bases not matched to a gene: 5. Germline V gene data show CDR1 as SGHRS and CDR2 as YFSETQ. CDR3 length equals 17 residues. The CDR3 DNA reads as TGCGCCAGCAGCTTGGGGGATCTAGCGGGAGCCTACAATGAGCAGTTCTTC. It encodes CASSLGDLAGAYNEQFF.

This clone was seen only once. This sequence joins TRBV28 and TRBJ1-2; 7 bases fit TRBD1. Germline V gene data show CDR1 as MDHEN and CDR2 as SYDVKM. The junction had 11 bases not matched to a gene; V was cut back by 8 bases and J by 2 bases. There are 15 residues in the CDR3. The CDR3 loop reads CASAGGRNLNYGYTF. In nucleotides, the CDR3 is TGTGCCAGCGCAGGGGGTCGTAATTTAAACTATGGCTACACCTTC.

The CDR3 spells CASSIDRINSPLHF. The CDR3 coding sequence is TGTGCCAGTAGTATAGACAGAATCAATTCACCCCTCCACTTT. The chain uses TRBV19 and TRBJ1-6; D gene ambiguous. Trimming stripped 0 bases from V and 7 bases from J, with 7 bases between. Germline V gives CDR1 LNHDA, CDR2 SQIVND (reference sequence). This CDR3 is built from 14 residues.

The sample holds one count of this clone. The V call is TRBV19, the J call TRBJ1-5; 12 nucleotides align to TRBD1. Germline lookup yields CDR1 LNHDA and CDR2 SQIVND (reference sequence). With 5 bases clipped from V and 6 bases from J, the junction kept 11 bases outside the gene matches. The CDR3 sequence is 17 residues long. CDR3 nucleotides: TGTGCCAGTAGTGGAAGATCCGGGACAGGGGGCTTTCAGCCCCAGCATTTT. Translation: CASSGRSGTGGFQPQHF.

This chain connects TRBV19 to TRBJ1-1; TRBD1 might be the D (6 bases). The V gene's germline CDR1 is LNHDA and CDR2 SQIVND (reference sequence). Trimming took 7 bases from V and 1 from J, leaving 7 bases between them. This CDR3 region has 12 residues. The chain's CDR3 is CASMGQNTEAFF. The CDR3 DNA is TGTGCCAGTATGGGACAGAACACTGAAGCTTTCTTT.

V gene TRBV5-8 combines with J gene TRBJ2-1, with 9 positions matching TRBD2. J gave up 8 bases and V 0 bases, and 12 bases lay outside the gene matches. The CDR3 has 17 residues. The germline V gene encodes CDR1 SGHTS and CDR2 YDEGEE. This chain's CDR3 is CASSLEFRLAGTHEQFF. CDR3 DNA: TGTGCCAGCAGCTTGGAGTTTCGGCTAGCGGGAACACATGAGCAGTTCTTC.

The V gene is TRBV5-1, the J gene TRBJ2-5, with TRBD2 as a possible D gene (5 bases). This CDR3 is built from 14 residues. Trimming took 2 bases from V and 2 from J, leaving 10 bases between them. CDR1 and CDR2 (germline): SGHRS, YFSETQ. Here the CDR3 DNA reads TGCGCCAGCAGCTTTAGCCCGGGGCAAGAGACCCAGTACTTC. As protein: CASSFSPGQETQYF.

This clone has more than one count but fewer than ten. The gene calls are TRBV20-1 and TRBJ2-7; 15 nucleotides match TRBD2. The V gene end was trimmed by 3 bases and the J gene end by 7 bases; junction bases not matched to a gene: 13. The length of the CDR3 is 17 residues. Germline values: CDR1 DFQATT, CDR2 SNEGSKA (reference sequence). The CDR3 protein is CSASKGLAGGSAGEQYF. CDR3 coding DNA: TGCAGTGCTAGTAAGGGACTAGCGGGAGGTTCGGCGGGGGAGCAGTACTTC.

V usage is TRBV30 and J usage is TRBJ1-6; the D is unclear. CDR3 length: 12 amino acids. Per germline, CDR1 GTSNPN and CDR2 SVGIG (reference sequence). Trimming shortened V by 7 bases and J by 8 bases, and 12 bases separated the two germline ends. DNA for the CDR3: TGTGCCTTACAAACCATGGATTCACCCCTCCACTTT. It encodes CALQTMDSPLHF.

The chain uses TRBV4-3 and TRBJ1-4; no firm D call. This CDR3 contains 15 residues. Germline-derived CDR1 and CDR2 are LGHNA and YSLEER. Trimming stripped 0 bases from V and 5 bases from J, with 10 bases between. CDR3 protein: CASSQDSGPNEKLFF. In DNA form, the CDR3 reads TGCGCCAGCAGCCAAGATAGTGGTCCCAATGAAAAACTGTTTTTT.

The chain recombines TRBV6-5 with TRBJ2-1; the match to TRBD2 covers 7 bases. Per germline, CDR1 MNHEY and CDR2 SVGAGI. The CDR3 is 15 amino acids. V gave up 8 bases and J gave up 7 bases; unmatched junction bases: 14. The CDR3 DNA sequence: TGTGCCAGCTTCCCTGGCGGGAGAGGCGGTAATGAGCAGTTCTTC. Its protein is CASFPGGRGGNEQFF.

The chain uses TRBV28 and TRBJ1-2, with D unclear. The ends were cut back, 10 bases at V and 6 bases at J, with 18 bases in the middle. This CDR3 is 13 amino acids long. Germline CDR1 MDHEN, CDR2 SYDVKM. The CDR3 sequence: CAITETEPDGYTF. The CDR3 DNA reads as TGTGCCATTACAGAGACGGAACCTGATGGCTACACCTTC.

This clone was recorded a few times. This chain links TRBV28 with TRBJ2-7; the D gene is possibly TRBD1 (6 bases). The CDR3 spans 12 residues. Trimming shortened V by 9 bases and J by 2 bases, and 11 bases separated the two germline ends. Germline V CDR1 and CDR2: MDHEN, SYDVKM. Here the CDR3 reads CASGTKTYEQYF. Written as DNA, the CDR3 is TGTGCCAGTGGGACAAAAACCTACGAGCAGTACTTC. The full variable domain, rest sourced from reference TRBV28 and TRBJ2-7, is DVKVTQSSRYLVKRTGEKVFLECVQDMDHENMFWYRQDPGLGLRLIYFSYDVKMKEKGDIPEGYSVSREKKERFSLILESASTNQTSMYLCASGTKTYEQYFGPGTRLTVT.